Below are 20 T cell receptor beta chains sequenced from a single sample in a study of blood T cells in healthy people across ages (dated by TCRdb to 2013 to 2016). Library preparation used 5' RACE. Instrument on record: Illumina HiSeq 2500. A second PCR of about 7 to 12 cycles was run with a J-beta primer mix and a sample-barcoded 5' primer. The raw public data were reprocessed by TCRdb itself: fastp quality trimming at Q25, MiXCR clonotype calling, in-frame beta chains only. Each record represents a unique CDR3 protein, reported with the most common genes and DNA among its rows. The sample table lists 650,000 to 800,000 distinct CDR3 sequences, over 40% of them with a count of one. Approximately 12% of the sample comes from the top ten. Sequenced: blood. The receptors were sampled from a woman aged 80 or older in good health.

This clonotype was found many times. The chain recombines TRBV6-6 with TRBJ1-6; possible D gene TRBD1, 6 bases. Trimming removed 2 bases from V and 9 bases from J, with 14 bases in between. Germline values: CDR1 MNHNY, CDR2 SVGAGI (reference sequence). The CDR3 has 15 residues. CDR3 nucleotides: TGTGCCAGCAGTTACCGGGGACAAGTTGGTTCACCCCTCCACTTT. This gives the protein CASSYRGQVGSPLHF.

The J gene is TRBJ2-3, the V gene TRBV20-1; 13 bases fit TRBD2. The CDR3 length is 15 residues. The germline CDR1 and CDR2 sequences are DFQATT and SNEGSKA (reference sequence). Unmatched junction bases numbered 6, after V lost 3 bases and J lost 6 bases. This CDR3 reads CSASQTSGGTDTQYF. In DNA form, the CDR3 reads TGCAGTGCTAGTCAGACTAGCGGGGGGACGGATACGCAGTATTTT.

This clonotype was found many times. J is TRBJ2-3 and V is TRBV6-5; D is uncertain. V lost 2 bases and J 4 bases, leaving 10 bases between the germline ends. This CDR3 is built from 14 residues. Per germline, CDR1 MNHEY and CDR2 SVGAGI. The CDR3 region is CASSYPKGSDTQYF. CDR3 bases: TGTGCCAGCAGTTACCCCAAGGGTTCAGATACGCAGTATTTT.

This clonotype was seen at least ten times. The chain joins TRBV12-3 or TRBV12-4 to TRBJ1-2, with D maybe TRBD1 (6 bases). With 10 bases removed from V and 8 bases from J, the gap between germline ends came to 14 bases. CDR3 size: 11 residues. The CDR3 region has the DNA TGTGCCACGCCGAAGGGGGAGGGCTACACCTTC. Translated: CATPKGEGYTF.

A note on this clonotype: Just one base apart from a much larger clone, this may be a read error. V gene TRBV5-1 combines with J gene TRBJ2-3; D unclear. V lost 4 bases, J lost 2 bases, and 11 bases lay in between. The CDR3 has 14 amino acids. Germline V gene sequence: CDR1 SGHRS, CDR2 YFSETQ. CDR3 in amino acids: CASSVSATTDTQYF. The CDR3 DNA reads TGCGCCAGCAGCGTGTCGGCTACCACAGATACGCAGTATTTT.

Regarding this clonotype: This may come from a read error, since a much larger clone is one base off. The chain has TRBV27 and TRBJ2-7; TRBD2 agrees at 8 bases. Germline V gene lookup returns CDR1 MNHEY and CDR2 SMNVEV (reference sequence). V was pared by 3 bases and J by 10 bases, with 11 bases of the junction left unmatched. The CDR3 covers 14 residues. The CDR3 DNA reads TGTGCCAGCAGTTTCCGGAGGAGCGGGGGTACCCAGTACTTC. Residues: CASSFRRSGGTQYF.

This clonotype was recorded many times. The rearrangement links TRBV27 to TRBJ2-6; 9 nucleotides match TRBD1. The CDR3 has 18 amino acids. Germline CDR1 and CDR2: MNHEY and SMNVEV (reference sequence). With V trimmed by 0 bases and J by 3 bases, 6 bases remained unmatched. The CDR3 loop is CASSLSGTGGGGANVLTF. The CDR3 bases are TGTGCCAGCAGTTTATCGGGTACAGGGGGCGGTGGGGCCAACGTCCTGACTTTC. Using reference TRBV27 and TRBJ2-6 for the parts outside the CDR3, the full variable domain is EAQVTQNPRYLITVTGKKLTVTCSQNMNHEYMSWYRQDPGLGLRQIYYSMNVEVTDKGDVPEGYKVSRKEKRNFPLILESPSPNQTSLYFCASSLSGTGGGGANVLTFGAGSRLTVL.

This clonotype is a singleton in its sample. The chain uses TRBV29-1 and TRBJ2-1, with TRBD1 matching 7 bases. Germline V gene data show CDR1 as SQVTM and CDR2 as ANQGSEA. V shed 3 bases, J shed 7 bases, and the junction held 3 bases outside the gene matches. CDR3 length: 12 residues. The CDR3 loop is CSVDPQGNEQFF. The CDR3 DNA follows: TGCAGCGTTGACCCACAGGGGAATGAGCAGTTCTTC.

About this clonotype itself: This may be a read error: a much more frequent sequence differs by one nucleotide. The rearrangement joins TRBV24-1 to TRBJ2-5; 9 nucleotides align to TRBD2. The length of the CDR3 is 15 residues. V was pared by 0 bases and J by 11 bases, with 9 bases of the junction left unmatched. Germline loops: CDR1 KGHDR, CDR2 SFDVKD. The CDR3 protein is CATSDLSSGSCEQYF. The CDR3 coding sequence is TGTGCCACCAGTGATTTGAGTAGCGGGAGTTGTGAGCAGTACTTC.

The rearrangement uses TRBV6-6 and TRBJ1-1; maybe TRBD1 (5 bases). CDR3 length: 14 amino acids. The germline V and J ends were trimmed by 8 bases and 0 bases, with 13 bases remaining between them. Germline lookup yields CDR1 MNHNY and CDR2 SVGAGI (reference sequence). Here the CDR3 reads CASGGNALNTEAFF. As DNA, the CDR3 is TGTGCCAGCGGGGGAAACGCCCTGAACACTGAAGCTTTCTTT.

The V gene is TRBV9, the J gene TRBJ2-1, with D possibly TRBD2 on 5 matching bases. This CDR3 spans 13 amino acids. V lost 0 bases and J lost 10, with 11 bases in between. Germline CDR1 SGDLS, CDR2 YYNGEE. CDR3 protein: CASSVASTSEQFF. CDR3 bases: TGTGCCAGCAGCGTAGCTAGCACAAGCGAGCAGTTCTTC.

The genes are TRBV6-6 and TRBJ1-1, with 8 bases lining up with TRBD1. Germline V gives CDR1 MNHNY, CDR2 SVGAGI (reference sequence). The CDR3 has 15 amino acids. V gave up 2 bases and J gave up 4 bases; unmatched junction bases: 6. CDR3 amino acids: CASSYPQGVGTEAFF. The CDR3, as DNA: TGTGCCAGCAGTTACCCACAGGGGGTGGGCACTGAAGCTTTCTTT.

The V call is TRBV9, the J call TRBJ2-7; D gene unclear. CDR3 size: 12 residues. V shed 3 bases and J shed 6 bases, with 10 bases lying between them. The germline V gene encodes CDR1 SGDLS and CDR2 YYNGEE. The CDR3 coding sequence is TGTGCCAGCAGCGCCGACGTGGGCGAGCAGTACTTC. As protein: CASSADVGEQYF.

As regards this clonotype: A read error may explain this, as a much larger clone is one base away. The chain has TRBV10-3 and TRBJ2-1, with D perhaps TRBD2 (6 bases). The V gene's germline CDR1 is ENHRY and CDR2 SYGVKD. The CDR3 consists of 13 residues. The CDR3 spells CTIKDGSGDEQFF. The CDR3 DNA reads as TGTACCATCAAAGACGGGAGCGGCGATGAGCAGTTCTTC.

In its sample, this clonotype was seen many times. This sequence joins TRBV7-3 and TRBJ2-1; a weak D match, TRBD2 (5 bases). V was clipped by 4 bases and J by 4 bases, with 14 bases between them. Looked up from germline, CDR1 is SGHTA and CDR2 is FQGTGA. The CDR3 runs 15 residues. The CDR3 region has the DNA TGTGCCAGCAGCTACTCCGCGGGCATGTACAATGAGCAGTTCTTC. Protein: CASSYSAGMYNEQFF.

This clonotype was seen ten or more times. The rearrangement links TRBV5-1 to TRBJ2-1; TRBD2 matches 11 bases. V gave up 0 bases and J gave up 4 bases; unmatched junction bases: 3. This CDR3 is built from 16 residues. CDR1 and CDR2 (germline): SGHRS, YFSETQ. CDR3 DNA sequence: TGCGCCAGCAGCTTGGAGGCTAGCGGGGGGTACAATGAGCAGTTCTTC. Translating it yields CASSLEASGGYNEQFF.

This clonotype appeared a few times. The chain links TRBV3-1 to TRBJ1-5; D gene ambiguous. Trimming cost V 1 base and J 2 bases, with 9 bases left between them. The CDR3 is 15 amino acids. The germline gives CDR1 LGHDT, CDR2 YNNKEL (reference sequence). The CDR3 sequence: CASSQGPSGNQPQHF. For the CDR3, the DNA is TGTGCCAGCAGCCAAGGCCCGTCGGGCAATCAGCCCCAGCATTTT.

On this clonotype itself: A much larger clone differs by one base, so this may be a read error. This chain joins TRBV6-6 and TRBJ2-3; TRBD2 matches 10 bases. The V and J ends lost 6 bases and 4 bases, in that order; junction bases with no gene match: 10. This CDR3 is 16 amino acids long. In germline, CDR1 is MNHNY, CDR2 SVGAGI (reference sequence). DNA of the CDR3: TGTGCCAGCAGGGAAACTCCTAGCGGGAGACCAGATACGCAGTATTTT. Amino acid sequence: CASRETPSGRPDTQYF.

J is TRBJ2-7 and V is TRBV20-1; D assignment may be TRBD1 or TRBD2 (5 bases each). The CDR3 length is 13 residues. The germline CDR1 and CDR2 sequences are DFQATT and SNEGSKA (reference sequence). V lost 3 bases and J lost 4, with 13 bases in between. CDR3 sequence reads: CSARGRDSYEQYF. CDR3 coding DNA: TGCAGTGCTAGGGGGAGAGACAGTTACGAGCAGTACTTC.

The CDR3 region is CSARISGSYNEQFF. The DNA for the CDR3 is TGCAGTGCCAGGATTAGCGGGAGCTACAATGAGCAGTTCTTC. The chain links TRBV20-1 to TRBJ2-1; 9 bases are shared with TRBD2. This CDR3 is built from 14 residues. The trim removed 6 bases at V and 3 bases at J, leaving 6 bases unmatched. CDR1 DFQATT and CDR2 SNEGSKA come from the germline V gene (reference sequence).